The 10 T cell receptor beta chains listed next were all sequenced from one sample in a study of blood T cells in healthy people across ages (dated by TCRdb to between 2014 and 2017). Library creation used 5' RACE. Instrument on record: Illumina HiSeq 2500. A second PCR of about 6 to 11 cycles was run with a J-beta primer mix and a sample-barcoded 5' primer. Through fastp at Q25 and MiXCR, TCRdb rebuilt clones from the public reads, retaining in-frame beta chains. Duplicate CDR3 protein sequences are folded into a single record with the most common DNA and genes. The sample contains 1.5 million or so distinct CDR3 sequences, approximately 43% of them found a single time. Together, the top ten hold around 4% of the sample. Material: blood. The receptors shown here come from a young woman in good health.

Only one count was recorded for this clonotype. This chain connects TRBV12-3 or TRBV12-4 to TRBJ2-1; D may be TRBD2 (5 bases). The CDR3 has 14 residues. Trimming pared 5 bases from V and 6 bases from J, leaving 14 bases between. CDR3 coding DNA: TGTGCCAGCAGTGTATTTGACGGGGTCAATGAGCAGTTCTTC. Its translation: CASSVFDGVNEQFF.

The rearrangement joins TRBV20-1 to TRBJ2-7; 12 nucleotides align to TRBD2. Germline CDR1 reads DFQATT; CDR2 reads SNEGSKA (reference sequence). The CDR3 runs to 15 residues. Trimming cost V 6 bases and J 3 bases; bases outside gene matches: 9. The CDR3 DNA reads TGCAGTGCAACGGGACTAGCGGGCCGCAACTACGAGCAGTACTTC. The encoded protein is CSATGLAGRNYEQYF.

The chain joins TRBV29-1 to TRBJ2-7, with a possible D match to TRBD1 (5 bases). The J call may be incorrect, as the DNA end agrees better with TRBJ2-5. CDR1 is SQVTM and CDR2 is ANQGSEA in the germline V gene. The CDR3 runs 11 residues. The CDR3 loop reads CSVEGLETQYF. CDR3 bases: TGCAGCGTTGAGGGGCTGGAGACCCAGTACTTC.

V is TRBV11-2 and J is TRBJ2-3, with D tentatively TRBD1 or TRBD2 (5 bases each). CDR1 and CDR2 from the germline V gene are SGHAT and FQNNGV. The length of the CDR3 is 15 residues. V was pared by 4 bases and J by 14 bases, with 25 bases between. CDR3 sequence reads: CASSSYLPQGGLSYF. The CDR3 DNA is TGTGCCAGCAGCTCGTACCTACCTCAGGGCGGACTTTCGTATTTT.

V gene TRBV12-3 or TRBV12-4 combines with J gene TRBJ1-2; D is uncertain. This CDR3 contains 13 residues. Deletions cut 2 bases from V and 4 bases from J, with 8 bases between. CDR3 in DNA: TGTGCCAGCAGTTTAACAGAGATCTATGGCTACACCTTC. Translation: CASSLTEIYGYTF.

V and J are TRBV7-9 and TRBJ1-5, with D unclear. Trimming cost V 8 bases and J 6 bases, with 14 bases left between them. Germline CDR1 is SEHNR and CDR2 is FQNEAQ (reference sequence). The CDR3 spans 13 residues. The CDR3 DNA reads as TGTGCCAGCTCCGGCGGGTTGAGTCAGCCCCAGCATTTT. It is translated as CASSGGLSQPQHF.

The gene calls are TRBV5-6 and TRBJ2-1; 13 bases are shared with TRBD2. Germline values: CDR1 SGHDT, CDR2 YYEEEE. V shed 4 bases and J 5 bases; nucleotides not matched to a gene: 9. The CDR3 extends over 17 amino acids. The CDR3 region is CASSPFGLAGAHNEQFF. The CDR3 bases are TGTGCCAGCAGCCCCTTTGGACTAGCGGGGGCACACAATGAGCAGTTCTTC.

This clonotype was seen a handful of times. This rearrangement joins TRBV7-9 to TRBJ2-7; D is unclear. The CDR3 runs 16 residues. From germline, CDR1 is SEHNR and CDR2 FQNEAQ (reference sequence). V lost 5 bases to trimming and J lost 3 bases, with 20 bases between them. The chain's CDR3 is CASSQVESTYLYEQYF. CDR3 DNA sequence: TGTGCCAGCAGCCAGGTCGAGAGTACCTACCTCTACGAGCAGTACTTC.

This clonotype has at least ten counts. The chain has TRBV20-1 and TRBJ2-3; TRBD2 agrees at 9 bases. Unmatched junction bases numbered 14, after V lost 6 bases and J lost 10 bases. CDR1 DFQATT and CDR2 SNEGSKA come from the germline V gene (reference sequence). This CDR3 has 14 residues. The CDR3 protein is CSAPVWRGGQSQYF. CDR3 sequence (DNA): TGCAGTGCACCGGTGTGGCGGGGGGGTCAGTCGCAGTATTTT.

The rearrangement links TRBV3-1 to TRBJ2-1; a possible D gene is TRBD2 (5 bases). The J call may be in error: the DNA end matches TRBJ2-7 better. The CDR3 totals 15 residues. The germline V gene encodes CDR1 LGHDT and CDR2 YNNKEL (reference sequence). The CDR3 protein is CASSQSAATYNEQYF. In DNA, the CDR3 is TGTGCCAGCAGCCAGTCAGCGGCTACCTACAATGAGCAGTACTTC.